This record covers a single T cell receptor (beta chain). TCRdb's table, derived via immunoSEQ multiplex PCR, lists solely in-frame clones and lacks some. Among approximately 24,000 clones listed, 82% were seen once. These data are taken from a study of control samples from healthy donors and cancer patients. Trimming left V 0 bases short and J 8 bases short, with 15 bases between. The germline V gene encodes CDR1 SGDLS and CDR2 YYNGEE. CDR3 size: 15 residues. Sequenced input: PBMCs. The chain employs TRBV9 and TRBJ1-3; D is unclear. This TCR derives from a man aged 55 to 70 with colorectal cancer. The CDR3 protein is CASSVAGARWDTIYF. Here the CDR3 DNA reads TGTGCCAGCAGCGTAGCCGGTGCACGTTGGGACACCATATATTTT. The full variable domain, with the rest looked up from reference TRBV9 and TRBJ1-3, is DSGVTQTPKHLITATGQRVTLRCSPRSGDLSVYWYQQSLDQGLQFLIQYYNGEERAKGNILERFSAQQFPDLHSELNLSSLELGDSALYFCASSVAGARWDTIYFGEGSWLTVV.